At least ten counts were recorded for the clone carrying this T cell receptor (beta chain). The antigen is undetermined. It was by quantitative 5'-RACE with molecular barcodes that TCR beta libraries were made. Each CDR3 protein gets one entry after TCRdb re-called the 5' RACE reads with MiXCR. In the table there are a few hundred thousand distinct CDR3 sequences, more than 5.5% of which are singletons. This record belongs to a study of CD8 T cells in ankylosing spondylitis. Study results and limitations: There was reportedly significant enrichment of clones that were disease-linked in matched ankylosing spondylitis synovial fluid. About eight highly homologous variants made up a TCR beta motif that seemed to typify ankylosing spondylitis blood. Some of these motif variants have turned up before, in reports on reactive arthritis synovial fluid and blood.

Germline CDR1 reads MNHEY; CDR2 reads SMNVEV (reference sequence). The CDR3 is made up of 13 amino acids. V dropped 2 bases and J dropped 8 bases, with 10 bases sitting between them. J is TRBJ2-1 and V is TRBV27, with D unresolved. What was sequenced was blood, either unsorted or a sorted T cell fraction (not recorded which). The TCR originated in a male donor with ankylosing spondylitis. The DNA of the CDR3 is TGTGCCAGCAGTTTAGGCCGAGTAGATGAGCAGTTCTTC. As protein: CASSLGRVDEQFF.